The present T cell receptor beta chain was sequenced within a study of CXCR3-negative and CXCR3-positive naive CD8 T cells. Study-level results: Upon cryopreservation, CXCR3 expression partially decreased, and most assays used fresh PBMCs. Both naive subsets showed comparably high diversity, and memory CD8+ cells showed much lower diversity. Researchers reported similar TRBV-TRBJ usage in naive CXCR3-negative and CXCR3-positive cells, though memory differed. Naive subsets had comparable surface CD5, so TRB CDR3 properties gauged TCR strength. Higher TRB CDR3 hydrophobicity marked CXCR3-positive naive cells relative to CXCR3-negative naive cells.

Preparation of TRB cDNA libraries relied on 5' RACE carrying UMI labels. TCRdb re-called the 5' RACE reads; one entry per CDR3 protein, DNA not given. The listing records about 85,000 distinct CDR3 sequences. Germline V gene sequence: CDR1 LGHDT, CDR2 YNNKEL (reference sequence). The CDR3 spans 14 residues. On this clonotype itself: Its antigen is currently unknown.

Sequencing was performed on naive CXCR3+ CD8+ T cells from blood. Subset described: CD45RO-CCR7+CD27+CD95- naive CD8+ T cells expressing CXCR3 (TNR3+). V and J are TRBV3-1 and TRBJ1-6; TCRdb designates TRBD1, a call that cannot be tested without DNA. The sequence came from a human donor in good health. Some clones in this sample may be carry-over from other donors' samples. The CDR3 is CAISLRGTNSPLHF.